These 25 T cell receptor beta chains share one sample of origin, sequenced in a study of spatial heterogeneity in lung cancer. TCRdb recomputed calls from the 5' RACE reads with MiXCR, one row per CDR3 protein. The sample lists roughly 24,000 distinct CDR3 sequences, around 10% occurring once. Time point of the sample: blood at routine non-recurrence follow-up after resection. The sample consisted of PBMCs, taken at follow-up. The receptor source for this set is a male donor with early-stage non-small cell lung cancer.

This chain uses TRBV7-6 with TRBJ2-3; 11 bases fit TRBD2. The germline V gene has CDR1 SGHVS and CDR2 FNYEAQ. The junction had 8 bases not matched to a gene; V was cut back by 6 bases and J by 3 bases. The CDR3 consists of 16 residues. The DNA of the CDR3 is TGTGCCAGCAGTCTTAGCGGGGGGGCCGAAACAGATACGCAGTATTTT. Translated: CASSLSGGAETDTQYF.

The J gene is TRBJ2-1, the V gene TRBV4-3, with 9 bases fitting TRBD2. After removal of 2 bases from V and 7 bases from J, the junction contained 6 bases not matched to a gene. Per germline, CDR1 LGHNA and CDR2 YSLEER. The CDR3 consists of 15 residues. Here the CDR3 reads CASSQLGLAWNEQFF. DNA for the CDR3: TGCGCCAGCAGCCAACTCGGACTAGCGTGGAATGAGCAGTTCTTC.

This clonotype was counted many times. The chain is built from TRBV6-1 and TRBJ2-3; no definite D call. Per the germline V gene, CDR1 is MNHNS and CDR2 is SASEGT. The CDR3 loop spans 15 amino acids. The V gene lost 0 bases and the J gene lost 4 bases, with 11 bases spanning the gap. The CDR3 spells CASSEAGSSADTQYF. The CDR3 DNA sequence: TGTGCCAGCAGTGAAGCGGGCAGTAGTGCAGATACGCAGTATTTT.

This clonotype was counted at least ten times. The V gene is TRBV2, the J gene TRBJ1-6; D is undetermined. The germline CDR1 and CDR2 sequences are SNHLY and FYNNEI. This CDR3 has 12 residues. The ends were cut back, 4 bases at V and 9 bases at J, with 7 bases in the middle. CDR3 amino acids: CASSVEVSPLHF. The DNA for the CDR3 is TGTGCCAGCAGTGTTGAGGTTTCACCCCTCCACTTT.

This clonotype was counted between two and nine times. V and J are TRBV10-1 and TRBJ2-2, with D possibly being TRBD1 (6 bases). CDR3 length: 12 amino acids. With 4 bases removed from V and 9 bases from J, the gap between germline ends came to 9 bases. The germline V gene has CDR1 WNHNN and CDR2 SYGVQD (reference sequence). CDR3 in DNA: TGCGCCAGCAGTGGAGGGGGAAGGGAGCTGTTTTTT. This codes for CASSGGGRELFF.

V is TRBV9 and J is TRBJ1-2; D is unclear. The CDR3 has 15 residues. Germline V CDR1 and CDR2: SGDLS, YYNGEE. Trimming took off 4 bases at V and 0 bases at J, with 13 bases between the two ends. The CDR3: CASSPGPDSNYGYTF. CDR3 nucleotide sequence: TGTGCCAGCAGCCCAGGTCCCGACTCTAACTATGGCTACACCTTC.

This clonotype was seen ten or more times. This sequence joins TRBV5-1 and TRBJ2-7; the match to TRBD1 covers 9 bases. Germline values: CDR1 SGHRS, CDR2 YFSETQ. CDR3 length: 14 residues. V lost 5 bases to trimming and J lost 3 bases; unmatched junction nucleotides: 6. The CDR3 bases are TGCGCCAGCAGTTCCGGGACAGGGAACTACGAGCAGTACTTC. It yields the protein CASSSGTGNYEQYF. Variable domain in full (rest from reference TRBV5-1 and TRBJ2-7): KAGVTQTPRYLIKTRGQQVTLSCSPISGHRSVSWYQQTPGQGLQFLFEYFSETQRNKGNFPGRFSGRQFSNSRSEMNVSTLELGDSALYLCASSSGTGNYEQYFGPGTRLTVT.

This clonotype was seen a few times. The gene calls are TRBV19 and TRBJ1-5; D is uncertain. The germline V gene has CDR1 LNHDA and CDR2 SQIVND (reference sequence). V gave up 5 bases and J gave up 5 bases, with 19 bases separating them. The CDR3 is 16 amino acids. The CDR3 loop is CASSPGVSRRDQPQHF. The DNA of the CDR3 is TGTGCCAGTAGTCCCGGGGTCTCGCGGCGGGATCAGCCCCAGCATTTT. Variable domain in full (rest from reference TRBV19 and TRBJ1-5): DGGITQSPKYLFRKEGQNVTLSCEQNLNHDAMYWYRQDPGQGLRLIYYSQIVNDFQKGDIAEGYSVSREKKESFPLTVTSAQKNPTAFYLCASSPGVSRRDQPQHFGDGTRLSIL.

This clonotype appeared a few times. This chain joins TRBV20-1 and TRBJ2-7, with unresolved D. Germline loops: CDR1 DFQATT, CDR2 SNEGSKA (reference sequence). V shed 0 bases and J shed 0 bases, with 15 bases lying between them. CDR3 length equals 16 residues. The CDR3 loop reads CSARDLRRLSSYEQYF. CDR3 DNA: TGCAGTGCTAGAGATCTGCGCCGGCTAAGCTCCTACGAGCAGTACTTC.

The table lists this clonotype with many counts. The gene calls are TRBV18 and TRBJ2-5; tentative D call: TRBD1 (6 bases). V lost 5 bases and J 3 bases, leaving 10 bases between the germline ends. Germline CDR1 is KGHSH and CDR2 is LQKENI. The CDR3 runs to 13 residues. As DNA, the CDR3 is TGTGCCAGCTCAGGGGGCGCGGAAGAGACCCAGTACTTC. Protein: CASSGGAEETQYF.

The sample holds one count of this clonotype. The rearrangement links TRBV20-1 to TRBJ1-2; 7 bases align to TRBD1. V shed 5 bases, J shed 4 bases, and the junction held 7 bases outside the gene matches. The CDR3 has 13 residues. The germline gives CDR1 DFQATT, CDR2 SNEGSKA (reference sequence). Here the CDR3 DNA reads TGCAGTGCTCCGCGACAGGGAAGCTATGGCTACACCTTC. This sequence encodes CSAPRQGSYGYTF.

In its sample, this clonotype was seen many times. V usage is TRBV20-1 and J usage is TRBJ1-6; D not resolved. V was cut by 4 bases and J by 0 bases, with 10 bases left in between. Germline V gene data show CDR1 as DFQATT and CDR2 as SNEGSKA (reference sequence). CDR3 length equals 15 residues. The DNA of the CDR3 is TGCAGTGCTAACCGTCTTAGCTCCTATAATTCACCCCTCCACTTT. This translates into CSANRLSSYNSPLHF.

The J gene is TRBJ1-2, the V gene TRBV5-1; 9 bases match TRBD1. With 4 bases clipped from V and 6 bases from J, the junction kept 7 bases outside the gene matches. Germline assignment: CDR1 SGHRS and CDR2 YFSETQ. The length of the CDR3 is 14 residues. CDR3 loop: CASSPTGGEDGYTF. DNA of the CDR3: TGCGCCAGCAGCCCTACAGGGGGCGAGGATGGCTACACCTTC.

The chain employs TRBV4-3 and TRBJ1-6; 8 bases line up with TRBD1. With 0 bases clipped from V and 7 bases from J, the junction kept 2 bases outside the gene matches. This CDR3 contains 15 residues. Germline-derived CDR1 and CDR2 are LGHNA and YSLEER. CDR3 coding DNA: TGCGCCAGCAGCCAAGAGACAGGGGACAATTCACCCCTCCACTTT. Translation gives CASSQETGDNSPLHF.

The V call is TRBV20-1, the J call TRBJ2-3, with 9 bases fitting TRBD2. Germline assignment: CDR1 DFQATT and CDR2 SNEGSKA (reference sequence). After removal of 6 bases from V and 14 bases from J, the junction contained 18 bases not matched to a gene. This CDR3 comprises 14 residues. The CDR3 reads CSARDMSSGDRPYF. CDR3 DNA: TGCAGTGCCCGAGATATGTCTAGCGGGGATCGGCCGTATTTT.

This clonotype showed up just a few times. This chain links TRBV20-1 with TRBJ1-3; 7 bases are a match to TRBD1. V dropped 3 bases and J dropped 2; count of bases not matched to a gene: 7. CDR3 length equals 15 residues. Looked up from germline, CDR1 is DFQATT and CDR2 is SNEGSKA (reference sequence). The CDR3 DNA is TGCAGTGCTAGGACGCGACAGGGTACTGGAAACACCATATATTTT. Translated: CSARTRQGTGNTIYF.

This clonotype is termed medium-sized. The CDR3 spells CASSLGLNTEAFF. CDR3 DNA: TGTGCCAGCAGCTTGGGGTTGAACACTGAAGCTTTCTTT. The chain joins TRBV5-4 to TRBJ1-1; D is ambiguous. CDR3 size: 13 residues. The V gene lost 0 bases and the J gene lost 0 bases, with 3 bases spanning the gap. Looked up from germline, CDR1 is SGHNT and CDR2 is YYREEE (reference sequence).

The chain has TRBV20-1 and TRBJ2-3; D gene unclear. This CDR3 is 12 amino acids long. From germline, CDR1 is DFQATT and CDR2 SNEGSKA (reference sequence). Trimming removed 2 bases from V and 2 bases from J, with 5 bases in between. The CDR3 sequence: CSARHTTDTQYF. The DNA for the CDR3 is TGCAGTGCTAGACACACCACAGATACGCAGTATTTT.

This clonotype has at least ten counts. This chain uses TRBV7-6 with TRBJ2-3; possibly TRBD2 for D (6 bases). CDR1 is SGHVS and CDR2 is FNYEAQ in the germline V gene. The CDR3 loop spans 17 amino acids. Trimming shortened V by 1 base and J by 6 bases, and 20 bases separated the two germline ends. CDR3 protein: CASSLGVSASALDTQYF. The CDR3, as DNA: TGTGCCAGCAGCTTAGGGGTTTCGGCTAGCGCCCTCGATACGCAGTATTTT.

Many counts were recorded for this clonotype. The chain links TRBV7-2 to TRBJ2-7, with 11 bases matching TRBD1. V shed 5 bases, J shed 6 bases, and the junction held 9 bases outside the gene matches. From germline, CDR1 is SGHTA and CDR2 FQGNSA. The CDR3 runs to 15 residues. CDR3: CASSNRDRGFGEQYF. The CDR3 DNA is TGTGCCAGCAGCAACCGGGACAGGGGGTTCGGCGAGCAGTACTTC.

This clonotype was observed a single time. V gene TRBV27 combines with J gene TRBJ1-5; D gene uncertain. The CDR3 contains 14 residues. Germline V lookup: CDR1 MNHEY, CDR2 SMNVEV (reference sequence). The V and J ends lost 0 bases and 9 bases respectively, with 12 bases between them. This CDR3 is CASSLSERFRPQHF. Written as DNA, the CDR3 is TGTGCCAGCAGTTTATCGGAGCGATTTAGGCCCCAGCATTTT.

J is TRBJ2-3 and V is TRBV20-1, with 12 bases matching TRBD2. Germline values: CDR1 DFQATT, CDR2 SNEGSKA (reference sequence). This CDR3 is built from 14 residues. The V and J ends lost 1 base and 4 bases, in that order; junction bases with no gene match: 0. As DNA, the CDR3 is TGCAGTGCTAGAGGACTAGCGGGAGCAGATACGCAGTATTTT. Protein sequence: CSARGLAGADTQYF.

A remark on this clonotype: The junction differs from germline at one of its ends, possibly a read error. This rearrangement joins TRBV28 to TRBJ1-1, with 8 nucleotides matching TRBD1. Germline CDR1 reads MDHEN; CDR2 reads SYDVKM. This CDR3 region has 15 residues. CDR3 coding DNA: TGTACCAGCAGTCCTCCGACAGGGGTTTTCACTGAAGCTTTCTTT. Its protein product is CTSSPPTGVFTEAFF.

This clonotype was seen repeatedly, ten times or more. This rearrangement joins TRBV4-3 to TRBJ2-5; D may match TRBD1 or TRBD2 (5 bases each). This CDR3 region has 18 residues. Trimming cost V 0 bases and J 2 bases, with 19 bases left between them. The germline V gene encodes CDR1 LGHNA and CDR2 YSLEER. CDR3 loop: CASSQERFNRDGQETQYF. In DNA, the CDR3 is TGCGCCAGCAGCCAAGAAAGATTCAACCGGGACGGACAAGAGACCCAGTACTTC.

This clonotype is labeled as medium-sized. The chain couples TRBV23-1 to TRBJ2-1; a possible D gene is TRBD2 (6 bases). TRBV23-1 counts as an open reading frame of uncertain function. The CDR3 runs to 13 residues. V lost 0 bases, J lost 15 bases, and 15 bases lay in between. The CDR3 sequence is CASSQSCRGYPFF. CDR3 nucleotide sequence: TGCGCCAGCAGTCAATCGTGTCGGGGGTACCCGTTCTTC.